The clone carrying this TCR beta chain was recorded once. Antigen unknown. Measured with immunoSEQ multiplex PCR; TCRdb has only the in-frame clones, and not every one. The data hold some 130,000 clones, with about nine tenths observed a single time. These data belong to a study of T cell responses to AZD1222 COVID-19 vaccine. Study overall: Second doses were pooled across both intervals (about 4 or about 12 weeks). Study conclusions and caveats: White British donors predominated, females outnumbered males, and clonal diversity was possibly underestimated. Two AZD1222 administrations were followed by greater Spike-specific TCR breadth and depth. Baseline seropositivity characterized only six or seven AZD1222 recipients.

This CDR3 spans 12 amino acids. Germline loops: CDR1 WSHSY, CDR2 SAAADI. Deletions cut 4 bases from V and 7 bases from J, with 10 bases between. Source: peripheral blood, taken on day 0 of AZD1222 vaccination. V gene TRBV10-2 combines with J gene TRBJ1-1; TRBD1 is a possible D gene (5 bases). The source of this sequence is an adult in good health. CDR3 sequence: CASSVRADEAFF. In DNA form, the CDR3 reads TGCGCCAGCAGTGTCAGGGCGGATGAAGCTTTCTTT.